This is a list of T cell receptor beta chains from one sample in a study of OX40 agonist ivuxolimab in advanced cancers. The repertoire was sequenced with immunoSEQ multiplex PCR; TCRdb's copy has only in-frame clones and lacks some. Altogether about 66,000 clones are present, 75% to 90% being singletons, with the ten largest covering about 13%. The specimen was CD4+ or CD8+ T cells sorted from blood, collected in a trial of the OX40 agonist ivuxolimab. The origin of the receptors is an adult with an advanced solid tumor such as melanoma, head and neck, liver or kidney cancer. CDR3s include the opening cysteine and the closing phenylalanine or tryptophan. Fields, in order: J gene, V gene, D gene, clone size, CDR3 DNA, CDR3 protein. The D gene is left open where the match is weak. Only part of the rows carry a size: once, few, many, or a class if the clone is expanded.

TRBJ2-7,TRBV11-2,TRBD2,-,TGTGCCAGCAGCTTAGAACTAGCGAGCTCCTACGAGCAGTACTTC,CASSLELASSYEQYF
TRBJ1-5,TRBV27,-,-,TGTGCCAGCAGTTTATCAGTTGGGGACCTAAATCAGCCCCAGCATTTT,CASSLSVGDLNQPQHF
TRBJ1-2,TRBV7-3,-,-,TGTGCCAGCAGCTCCAAGACAGGCTATGGCTACACCTTC,CASSSKTGYGYTF
TRBJ1-1,TRBV10-2,-,few,TGCGCCAGCAGGCAGGTCGAGAACACTGAAGCTTTCTTT,CASRQVENTEAFF
TRBJ1-5,TRBV28,TRBD1,-,TGTGCCAGCAGTTTGGGACAGTTGCGCGGTCAGCCCCAGCATTTT,CASSLGQLRGQPQHF
TRBJ1-5,TRBV28,-,-,TGTGCCAGCAGTAAACCGGGGGGGGCTCAGCCCCAGCATTTT,CASSKPGGAQPQHF
TRBJ2-7,TRBV28,-,once,TGTGCCAGCAGTAAAACAGGGAGCTCCTACGAGCAGTACTTC,CASSKTGSSYEQYF
TRBJ2-7,TRBV27,-,-,TGTGCCAGCAGTTTAGTCGAGTCTCCCGGGGCGTACGAGCAGTACTTC,CASSLVESPGAYEQYF
TRBJ1-2,TRBV15,-,-,TGTGCCACCAGCAGAGAGGAGCTCCAGGGCTATGGCTACACCTTC,CATSREELQGYGYTF
TRBJ1-5,TRBV7-9,TRBD1,-,TGTGCCAGCAGCTCCTTACAGGGGAATCAGCCCCAGCATTTT,CASSSLQGNQPQHF
TRBJ1-1,TRBV27,TRBD1,-,TGTGCCACCCTCCGGATACAGGGGGAGGACACTGAAGCTTTCTTT,CATLRIQGEDTEAFF
TRBJ1-5,TRBV28,-,-,TGTGCCAGCAGTCGGGGGGGCTCATATAGCAATCAGCCCCAGCATTTT,CASSRGGSYSNQPQHF
TRBJ2-5,TRBV2,TRBD2,-,TGTGCCAGCAGTGTTCGACTAGCAGCTCAAGAGACCCAGTACTTC,CASSVRLAAQETQYF
TRBJ1-1,TRBV30,-,few,TGTGCCTGGAGCATGAACACTGAAGCTTTCTTT,CAWSMNTEAFF
TRBJ1-6,TRBV7-3,-,-,TGTGCCAGCAGCTTGTTGTCAGGACGATCACCCCTCCACTTT,CASSLLSGRSPLHF
TRBJ2-1,TRBV27,-,-,TGTGCCAGCAGTCTCCCTATCCCGAACAATGAGCAGTTCTTC,CASSLPIPNNEQFF
TRBJ2-5,TRBV7-9,-,-,TGTGCCAGCAGCTTAGCCCGTTTTAGTACACGGACAAGACAAGAGACCCAGTACTTC,CASSLARFSTRTRQETQYF
TRBJ2-1,TRBV7-2,TRBD2,-,TGTGCCAGCAGCCTTGAACTAGCGGGAGGACGCAATGAGCAGTTCTTC,CASSLELAGGRNEQFF
TRBJ1-2,TRBV27,-,-,TGTGCCAGCAGAGGGACGAAGGCCCGGCGGGGAAACTATGGCTACACCTTC,CASRGTKARRGNYGYTF
TRBJ2-5,TRBV14,TRBD2,few,TGTGCCAGCAGCCTACTAGCGGGGGGACCTCAAGAGACCCAGTACTTC,CASSLLAGGPQETQYF
TRBJ2-4,TRBV7-2,-,-,TGTGCCAGCAGCTTAGTTTCTCGAGGGGGAAACATTCAGTACTTC,CASSLVSRGGNIQYF
TRBJ2-1,TRBV29-1,-,-,TGCAGCACCCCGGTTTCAGCGGGTGAGCAGTTCTTC,CSTPVSAGEQFF
TRBJ2-1,TRBV5-5,-,once,TGTGCCAGCAGCTTGTGGATTAGTTCGGGGAATGAGCAGTTCTTC,CASSLWISSGNEQFF
TRBJ1-2,TRBV19,TRBD1,-,TGTGCCAGTAGTGTGGGGACAGGGGTCGATTTCTATGGCTACACCTTC,CASSVGTGVDFYGYTF
TRBJ1-1,TRBV10-3,-,-,TGTGCCATCAGTGAGTCGGGAGGGAACACTGAAGCTTTCTTT,CAISESGGNTEAFF
TRBJ1-2,TRBV27,-,-,TGTGCCAGCAGTTTATCGGGGACCAAAGACGGCTACACCTTC,CASSLSGTKDGYTF
TRBJ1-6,TRBV4-1,-,medium-sized,TGCGCCAGCAGCCAAGATACAGGGACGGATTCACCCCTCCACTTT,CASSQDTGTDSPLHF
TRBJ2-5,TRBV5-6,-,-,TGTGCCAGCAGCTTGGCGGCAGGCCCAGAGACCCAGTACTTC,CASSLAAGPETQYF
TRBJ2-7,TRBV6-4,TRBD1,-,TGTGCCAGCCCTGGGTACAGGGGGTATTACGAGCAGTACTTC,CASPGYRGYYEQYF
TRBJ2-1,TRBV29-1,TRBD2,-,TGCAGCGTTGAGGGACTAGCGGGGGGGAGCTCCTACAATGAGCAGTTCTTC,CSVEGLAGGSSYNEQFF
TRBJ2-3,TRBV29-1,-,few,TGCAGCGTTGAGGGCGGGGAACTAGGGGGCACAGATACGCAGTATTTT,CSVEGGELGGTDTQYF
TRBJ2-3,TRBV2,-,-,TGTGCCAGCATTGTGGGAGGGGGTGATACGCAGTATTTT,CASIVGGGDTQYF
TRBJ2-7,TRBV2,-,-,TGTGCCAGCAGTATCGGGTATAAGAACGAGCAGTACTTC,CASSIGYKNEQYF